The 8 T cell receptor beta chains presented below share a single source sample, sequenced in a study of OX40 agonist ivuxolimab in advanced cancers. Method: immunoSEQ multiplex PCR; TCRdb's copy keeps in-frame clones and lacks some. The table includes about 69,000 clones, approximately 86% detected once. The sample consisted of CD4+ or CD8+ T cells sorted from blood, taken in a trial of the OX40 agonist ivuxolimab. Receptors were obtained from an adult with an advanced solid tumor such as melanoma, head and neck, liver or kidney cancer.

This chain connects TRBV30 to TRBJ1-5, with D possibly TRBD1 on 5 matching bases. This CDR3 has 13 amino acids. V was trimmed by 0 bases and J by 4 bases, leaving 7 bases between them. The germline V gene encodes CDR1 GTSNPN and CDR2 SVGIG (reference sequence). The CDR3 nucleotides read TGTGCCTGGAGTGTGCCAGGGAATCAGCCCCAGCATTTT. Protein: CAWSVPGNQPQHF. Full variable domain (missing parts from reference TRBV30 and TRBJ1-5): SQTIHQWPATLVQPVGSPLSLECTVEGTSNPNLYWYRQAAGRGLQLLFYSVGIGQISSEVPQNLSASRPQDRQFILSSKKLLLSDSGFYLCAWSVPGNQPQHFGDGTRLSIL.

This chain uses TRBV19 with TRBJ1-3; D gene uncertain. Per germline, CDR1 LNHDA and CDR2 SQIVND (reference sequence). The ends were cut back, 3 bases at V and 0 bases at J, with 18 bases in the middle. The CDR3 is made up of 18 amino acids. The CDR3 DNA reads as TGTGCCAGTAGTATTACCTTCCGATGGAGGTCCTCTGGAAACACCATATATTTT. Translation gives CASSITFRWRSSGNTIYF.

Only a few counts were recorded for this clone. J is TRBJ2-6 and V is TRBV5-6; TRBD2 might be the D (5 bases). Germline CDR1 SGHDT, CDR2 YYEEEE. V lost 2 bases to trimming and J lost 2 bases, with 8 bases between them. The CDR3 runs to 15 residues. The CDR3 loop is CASSFGVAGANVLTF. The CDR3 DNA is TGTGCCAGCAGCTTCGGGGTAGCTGGGGCCAACGTCCTGACTTTC.

This chain links TRBV7-9 with TRBJ2-3, with D perhaps assigned TRBD1 or TRBD2 (5 bases each). V was clipped by 5 bases and J by 4 bases, with 10 bases between them. Germline V gene sequence: CDR1 SEHNR, CDR2 FQNEAQ (reference sequence). The length of the CDR3 is 13 residues. The CDR3, as DNA: TGTGCCAGCAGCCCAAGGGGAGCAGATACGCAGTATTTT. Its translation: CASSPRGADTQYF.

In its sample, this clone was seen a few times. This chain joins TRBV9 and TRBJ2-1; D is perhaps TRBD1 (6 bases). Germline V gene lookup returns CDR1 SGDLS and CDR2 YYNGEE. There are 15 residues in the CDR3. V gave up 0 bases and J gave up 6 bases, with 13 bases separating them. CDR3 nucleotide sequence: TGTGCCAGCAGCGTAGGTGCAGGGGCCAGCAATGAGCAGTTCTTC. Translating it yields CASSVGAGASNEQFF.

The chain employs TRBV7-6 and TRBJ2-7; possibly TRBD1 for D (6 bases). Germline CDR1 SGHVS, CDR2 FNYEAQ. Deletions cut 2 bases from V and 4 bases from J, with 12 bases between. CDR3 size: 14 residues. The CDR3 DNA sequence: TGTGCCAGCAGCTTAACTACAGGGTCGTACGAGCAGTACTTC. Amino acids: CASSLTTGSYEQYF. The entire variable domain, with the rest obtained from reference TRBV7-6 and TRBJ2-7, is as follows: GAGVSQSPRYKVTKRGQDVALRCDPISGHVSLYWYRQALGQGPEFLTYFNYEAQQDKSGLPNDRFSAERPEGSISTLTIQRTEQRDSAMYRCASSLTTGSYEQYFGPGTRLTVT.

The chain employs TRBV28 and TRBJ2-3, with 7 bases that match TRBD2. Trimming removed 4 bases from V and 2 bases from J; junction bases left unmatched: 6. The CDR3 has 15 residues. Looked up from germline, CDR1 is MDHEN and CDR2 is SYDVKM. The CDR3 DNA reads TGTGCCAGCAGTTCTAGCGGAGTATACACAGATACGCAGTATTTT. It encodes CASSSSGVYTDTQYF.

The chain is built from TRBV25-1 and TRBJ2-4, with D possibly being TRBD1 (5 bases). The CDR3 is made up of 15 amino acids. Trimming shortened V by 2 bases and J by 1 base, and 9 bases separated the two germline ends. Germline V gene lookup returns CDR1 MGHDK and CDR2 SYGVNS. The CDR3: CASSEGASAKNIQYF. CDR3 nucleotide sequence: TGTGCCAGCAGTGAAGGGGCCTCGGCCAAAAACATTCAGTACTTC.